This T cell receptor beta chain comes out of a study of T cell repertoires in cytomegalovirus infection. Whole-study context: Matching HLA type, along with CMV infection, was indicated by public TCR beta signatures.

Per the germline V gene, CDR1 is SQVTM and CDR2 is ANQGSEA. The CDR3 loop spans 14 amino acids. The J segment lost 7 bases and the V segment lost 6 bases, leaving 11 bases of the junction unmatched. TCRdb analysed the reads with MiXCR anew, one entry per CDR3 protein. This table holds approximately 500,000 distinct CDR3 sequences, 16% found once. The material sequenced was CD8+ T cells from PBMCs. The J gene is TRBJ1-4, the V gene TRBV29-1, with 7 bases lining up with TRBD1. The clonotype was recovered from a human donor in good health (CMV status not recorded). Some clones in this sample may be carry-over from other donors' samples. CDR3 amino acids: CSVEKQGWGEKLFF. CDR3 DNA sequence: TGCAGCGTCGAGAAACAGGGGTGGGGTGAAAAACTGTTTTTT. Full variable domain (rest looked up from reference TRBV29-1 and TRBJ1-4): SAVISQKPSRDICQRGTSLTIQCQVDSQVTMMFWYRQQPGQSLTLIATANQGSEATYESGFVIDKFPISRPNLTFSTLTVSNMSPEDSSIYLCSVEKQGWGEKLFFGSGTQLSVL.